This T cell receptor (beta chain) was observed in a study of cytomegalovirus exposure and HLA in healthy donors. Looking at the study overall: Membership in the Caucasian-associated ancestry cluster was found for around 81% of nearly 400 genotyped donors. Study-wide results and limits: Cytomegalovirus status was reportedly diagnosed by the classifier with high specificity and sensitivity. The authors enumerated over 150 TCR beta chains as linked to cytomegalovirus. In an earlier analysis, about 87% or about 30%: the productive usage of most TCR beta V segments.

As concerns this clone: As yet, its antigen is unknown.

In the PCR, 60 Vbeta and 13 Jbeta primers were used. TCRdb's copy holds only in-frame clones and misses some; the assay was immunoSEQ multiplex PCR. This sample has hundreds of thousands of clones; 70% to 80% occur once, and the top ten carry roughly 16%. CDR3 size: 16 residues. V was shortened by 4 bases and J by 0 bases, with 13 bases between the two germline ends. CDR1 is SGHTS and CDR2 is YDEGEE in the germline V gene. This TCR was recovered from a man between 40 and 49 years old in good health and CMV-seronegative. The chain employs TRBV5-8 and TRBJ2-2; possible D gene TRBD2, 7 bases. What was sequenced was PBMCs. The CDR3 region has the DNA TGTGCCAGCAGCCAGGCGGGGGCCGCGAACACCGGGGAGCTGTTTTTT. It is translated as CASSQAGAANTGELFF.